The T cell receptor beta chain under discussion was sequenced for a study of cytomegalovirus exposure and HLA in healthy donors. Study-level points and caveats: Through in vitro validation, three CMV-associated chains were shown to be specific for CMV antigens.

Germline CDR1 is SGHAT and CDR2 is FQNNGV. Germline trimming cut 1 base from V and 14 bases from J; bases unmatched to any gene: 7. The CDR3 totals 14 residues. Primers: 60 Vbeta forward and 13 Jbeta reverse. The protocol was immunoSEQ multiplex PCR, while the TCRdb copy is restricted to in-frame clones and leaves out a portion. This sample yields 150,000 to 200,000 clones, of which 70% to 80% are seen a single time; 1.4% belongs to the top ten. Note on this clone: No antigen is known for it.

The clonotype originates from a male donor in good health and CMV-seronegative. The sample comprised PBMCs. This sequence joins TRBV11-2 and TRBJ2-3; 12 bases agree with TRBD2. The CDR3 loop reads CASSLASGGAAWYF. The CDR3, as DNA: TGTGCCAGCAGCTTAGCTAGCGGGGGGGCCGCTTGGTATTTT.